The rows below give T cell receptor beta chains drawn from one sample of a study of blood T cell repertoires in COVID-19. TCRdb's table, derived via immunoSEQ multiplex PCR, lists solely in-frame clones and lacks some. The sample holds around 38,000 clones, 80% to 90% seen once. Sequencing was performed on peripheral blood. The receptors originated from a human donor in a cohort sampled during active COVID-19. The CDR3 runs from the conserved cysteine through the conserved F or W. A D gene is named only where the DNA matches it firmly. For some rows the clone size is stated as once, few or many, or as a class when expanded; others skip it.

j_call	clone_size	v_call	d_call	cdr3_nt	cdr3_aa
TRBJ2-3	.	TRBV29-1	TRBD2	TGCAGCGTTCTTACTAGCGGGAGTTCGGATACGCAGTATTTT	CSVLTSGSSDTQYF
TRBJ2-5	few	TRBV3-1/TRBV3-2	TRBD2	TGTGCCAGCAGCCAAGGACTAGCGGGAGTCGGGGCCCAGTACTTC	CASSQGLAGVGAQYF
TRBJ2-3	.	TRBV10-2	TRBD2	TGCGCCAGCAGTGAGGGGGTAGCGGGGACTACGCAGTATTTT	CASSEGVAGTTQYF
TRBJ1-5	.	TRBV2	TRBD1	TGTGCCAGCAGTGAAGGGAGCAGGGGGGGCAATCAGCCCCAGCATTTT	CASSEGSRGGNQPQHF
TRBJ2-1	.	TRBV19	TRBD1	TGTGCCAGTAGTATCGGGACAGCCCATGACAATGAGCAGTTCTTC	CASSIGTAHDNEQFF
TRBJ1-2	.	TRBV15	TRBD1	TGTGCCACCAGCAGAGACCCCGGGACAGCCATCTATGGCTACACCTTC	CATSRDPGTAIYGYTF
TRBJ2-7	.	TRBV7-2	.	TGTGCCAGCAGCTTAGCGATCGGGGAGGCCTACGAGCAGTACTTC	CASSLAIGEAYEQYF
TRBJ1-4	.	TRBV7-9	.	TGTGCCAGCAGCTTAGGAGGCAGGGGTTATGAAAAACTGTTTTTT	CASSLGGRGYEKLFF
TRBJ2-7	.	TRBV18	.	TGTGCCAGCTCACCTGGCGGGACTGCCTACGAGCAGTACTTC	CASSPGGTAYEQYF
TRBJ1-5	.	TRBV6-5	TRBD1	TGTGCCAGCAGTTACGGGACAGCAGATAGCAATCAGCCCCAGCATTTT	CASSYGTADSNQPQHF
TRBJ2-3	.	TRBV6-5	TRBD2	TGTGCCAGCAGTTACAGGACTAGCGGGGGTGATACGCAGTATTTT	CASSYRTSGGDTQYF
TRBJ2-5	.	TRBV2	.	TGTGCCAGCATGGGAGCCCAAGAGACCCAGTACTTC	CASMGAQETQYF
TRBJ1-1	.	TRBV7-2	TRBD1	TGTGCCAGCAGCTCAGGGGGGCCTGAAGCTTTCTTT	CASSSGGPEAFF
TRBJ2-2	.	TRBV6-5	.	TGTGCCAGCAGCCCGACCGGGGAGCTGTTTTTT	CASSPTGELFF
TRBJ2-6	.	TRBV2	.	TGTGCCAGCAGAGGCGACAGCTCTGGGGCCAACGTCCTGACTTTC	CASRGDSSGANVLTF
TRBJ2-5	.	TRBV25-1	TRBD1	TGTGCCAGCAGTCAAAATTGGGACAGCTACCAAGAGACCCAGTACTTC	CASSQNWDSYQETQYF
TRBJ2-1	few	TRBV9	TRBD2	TGTGCCAGCAGCGTCGAGCGGGGGGCCTACAATGAGCAGTTCTTC	CASSVERGAYNEQFF
TRBJ1-1	.	TRBV25-1	TRBD1	TGTGCCAGCAGGAAGACAGGGATGAGCACTGAAGCTTTCTTT	CASRKTGMSTEAFF
TRBJ2-5	.	TRBV7-2	TRBD1	TGTGCCAGCAGCGTAGTGGGACAGGGAAGGGAGACCCAGTACTTC	CASSVVGQGRETQYF
TRBJ2-5	.	TRBV27	TRBD2	TGTGCCAGCAAGTGGGCGGGAGGGTTAGAGACCCAGTACTTC	CASKWAGGLETQYF
TRBJ1-5	few	TRBV4-1	.	TGCGCCAGCAGCCAAGATAGAAGCCTGGAGCCCCAGCATTTT	CASSQDRSLEPQHF
TRBJ1-1	.	TRBV12-3/TRBV12-4	.	TGTGCCAGCAGTGGGAGAGAGAGGTCTGAAGCTTTCTTT	CASSGRERSEAFF
TRBJ1-6	.	TRBV4-1	.	TGCGCCAGCAGCCTGACGGGTGGGGGCCGTGGCTCCTATAATTCACCCCTCCACTTT	CASSLTGGGRGSYNSPLHF
TRBJ1-5	.	TRBV2	.	TGTGCCAGCGCCCCCGGGGGGATTCGGCCCCAGCATTTT	CASAPGGIRPQHF
TRBJ2-7	.	TRBV4-1	TRBD1	TGCGCCAGCAGCCAAGTCCTGAGCAGGGGGCAGGGTGGCTTCTACGAGCAGTACTTC	CASSQVLSRGQGGFYEQYF
TRBJ2-2	.	TRBV6-2/TRBV6-3	.	TGTGCCAGCAGTTACAAACTAAACACCGGGGAGCTGTTTTTT	CASSYKLNTGELFF
TRBJ1-1	.	TRBV15	.	TGTGCCACCAGCAGGAACAGGGTGGGCACTGAAGCTTTCTTT	CATSRNRVGTEAFF
TRBJ2-1	.	TRBV5-6	TRBD2	TGTGCCAGCAGCTTGGGAAGCGGGAGGGCATATGAGCAGTTCTTC	CASSLGSGRAYEQFF
TRBJ2-1	.	TRBV15	.	TGTGCCACCAGCAGAGTAATAGCACTGTACAATGAGCAGTTCTTC	CATSRVIALYNEQFF
TRBJ1-5	.	TRBV19	.	TGTGCCAGTACCCCCCGACGGGGAACATGGTCTCAGCCCCAGCATTTT	CASTPRRGTWSQPQHF
TRBJ2-3	.	TRBV5-6	.	TGTGCCACCGAAACACGAGGCGGGGGCACAGATACGCAGTATTTT	CATETRGGGTDTQYF
TRBJ2-1	.	TRBV28	TRBD1	TGTGCCAGCAGTTTCCTGCAGGGGGCTAATAGTGAGCAGTTCTTC	CASSFLQGANSEQFF
TRBJ2-1	.	TRBV5-1	.	TGCGCCAGCAGCGTGGGGGCGCCCTCGCGGAGGTCCAATGAGCAGTTCTTC	CASSVGAPSRRSNEQFF
TRBJ1-2	.	TRBV11-2	.	TGTGCCAGCACCCAGGTCCATGGCTACACCTTC	CASTQVHGYTF
TRBJ2-5	.	TRBV6-6	.	TGTGCCAGCAGTCCCCGGTACCAAGAGACCCAGTACTTC	CASSPRYQETQYF
TRBJ2-7	.	TRBV6-6	TRBD1	TGTGCCAGCAGTTTACAGGGGCCCCCCTACGAGCAGTACTTC	CASSLQGPPYEQYF
TRBJ2-3	.	TRBV5-4	.	TGTGCCAGCAGCTTACTACAAACCACAGATACGCAGTATTTT	CASSLLQTTDTQYF
TRBJ1-1	.	TRBV7-2	TRBD1	TGTGCCAGCAGTCTAAGGGGGCTCACTGAAGCTTTCTTT	CASSLRGLTEAFF
TRBJ2-5	.	TRBV7-2	TRBD2	TGTGCCAGCAGCTTAGAACTAGCGGAGACCCAGTACTTC	CASSLELAETQYF
TRBJ2-3	once	TRBV12-3/TRBV12-4	TRBD2	TGTGCCAGCAGTTGGGGGGGTACAGATACGCAGTATTTT	CASSWGGTDTQYF
TRBJ1-6	once	TRBV7-8	.	TGTGCCAGCAGCTCCCGGGACACAGGGATGTCACCCCTCCACTTT	CASSSRDTGMSPLHF
TRBJ2-7	.	TRBV5-8	TRBD2	TGTGCCAGCAGCCCCGGGACTAGCGGGCTGGGGAAGTACTTC	CASSPGTSGLGKYF
TRBJ2-3	.	TRBV5-4	.	TGTGCCACCAGGGAAGGGGGTTTCACAGATACGCAGTATTTT	CATREGGFTDTQYF
TRBJ2-5	.	TRBV18	.	TGTGCCAGCTCACCACAGAGGGCCGTCCAAGAGACCCAGTACTTC	CASSPQRAVQETQYF
TRBJ2-5	.	TRBV5-5	.	TGTGCCAGCAGCCTCCCAGGGGTGGAGGAGACCCAGTACTTC	CASSLPGVEETQYF
TRBJ2-3	.	TRBV5-4	TRBD1	TGTGCCAGCAGCTCTCGGACAGGGGCCACAGATACGCAGTATTTT	CASSSRTGATDTQYF
TRBJ2-1	.	TRBV13	.	TGTGCCAGCAGCTTAGACGGTAGCTCTTATGAGCAGTTCTTC	CASSLDGSSYEQFF
TRBJ2-1	.	TRBV18	TRBD2	TGTGCCAGCTCACCCTCAGCGGGACCGGTACCCAATGAGCAGTTCTTC	CASSPSAGPVPNEQFF
TRBJ1-2	few	TRBV7-2	TRBD1	TGTGCCAGCAGCCCAGGGGGCACGGTCGGCTATGGCTACACCTTC	CASSPGGTVGYGYTF
TRBJ2-2	.	TRBV11-2	.	TGTGCCAGCAGCGGGGAAGGGGGAACCGGGGAGCTGTTTTTT	CASSGEGGTGELFF
TRBJ2-2	.	TRBV5-1	.	TGCGCCAGCAGCTTCCGGAACACCGGGGAGCTGTTTTTT	CASSFRNTGELFF
TRBJ1-1	.	TRBV10-2	.	TGCGCCAGCAGTGGAGGCGTTCCTGAAGCTTTCTTT	CASSGGVPEAFF
TRBJ2-2	.	TRBV7-2	.	TGTGCCAGCAGAAGTAGGGGCCCCGACACCGGGGAGCTGTTTTTT	CASRSRGPDTGELFF